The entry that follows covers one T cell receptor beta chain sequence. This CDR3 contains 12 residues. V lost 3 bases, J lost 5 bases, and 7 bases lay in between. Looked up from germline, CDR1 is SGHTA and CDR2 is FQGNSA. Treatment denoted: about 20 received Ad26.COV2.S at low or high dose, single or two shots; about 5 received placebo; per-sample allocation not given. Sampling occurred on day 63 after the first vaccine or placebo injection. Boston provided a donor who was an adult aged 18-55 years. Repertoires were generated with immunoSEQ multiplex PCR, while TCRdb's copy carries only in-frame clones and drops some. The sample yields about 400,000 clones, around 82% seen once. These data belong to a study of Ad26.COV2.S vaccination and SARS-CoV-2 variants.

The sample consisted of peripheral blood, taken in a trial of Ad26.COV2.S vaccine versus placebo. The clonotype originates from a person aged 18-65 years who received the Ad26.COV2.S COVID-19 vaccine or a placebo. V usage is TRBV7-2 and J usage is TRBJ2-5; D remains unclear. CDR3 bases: TGTGCCAGCAGCTTCGGTCCGGAGACCCAGTACTTC. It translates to CASSFGPETQYF.